Detailed here is one T cell receptor beta chain. Antigen specificity is unknown. This specimen belongs to a study of T cells in Graves' hyperthyroidism and ophthalmopathy. TCR beta CDR3 regions were amplified from RNA transcripts. HTBI primers were the set used in a first-round RT-PCR of the TCR CDR3. From the multiplex PCR reads, TCRdb called clonotypes with MiXCR, one entry per CDR3 protein. The data hold some 800,000 distinct CDR3 sequences, with over 35% observed a single time. CDR1 is DFQATT and CDR2 is SNEGSKA in the germline V gene (reference sequence). Trimming removed 0 bases at V and 3 bases at J, with 0 bases between. The CDR3 spans 10 residues. Overall study results and limits: Most thyroid-expanded clonotypes above 0.001 were also found in blood.

Diagnosis relied on clinical symptoms, serum thyroxine and TRAb, thyroid ultrasound and orbital computed tomography. This TCR was sampled from a young man with Graves' hyperthyroidism. The specimen was blood. The rearrangement joins TRBV20-1 to TRBJ2-7; D is uncertain. The CDR3 sequence: CSARDYEQYF. For the CDR3, the DNA is TGCAGTGCTAGAGACTACGAGCAGTACTTC.